The sequence of this T cell receptor (beta chain) was determined in a study of blood T cell repertoires in COVID-19. At the level of the study: Sites in the United States, Italy and Spain provided acute and convalescent COVID-19 samples.

The CDR3 totals 15 residues. The germline V gene has CDR1 SGHVS and CDR2 FQNEAQ. After removal of 8 bases from V and 6 bases from J, the junction contained 12 bases not matched to a gene. This clone was observed a few times. Authors' methods: Reference gene primer amplification yielded estimated nucleated cell counts. Profiled with immunoSEQ multiplex PCR; TCRdb holds only in-frame clones, not every one. V, J and clone size are taken as reported in that table, and D and trimming were inferred from the DNA itself. The sample carries approximately 180,000 clones, roughly 87% recorded once. The age range of participants was about 18 to 89 years, with residence in about two dozen US areas.

Sample: PBMCs or T cells enriched from blood (not recorded which). This sequence was found in a human donor with acute COVID-19. The donor label of this sample is uncertain. The chain has TRBV7-8 and TRBJ2-1, with 8 bases fitting TRBD2. The DNA of the CDR3 is TGTGCCAGCCGGGGACTGCGGGGGGTGCGCAATGAGCAGTTCTTC. Encoded protein: CASRGLRGVRNEQFF.